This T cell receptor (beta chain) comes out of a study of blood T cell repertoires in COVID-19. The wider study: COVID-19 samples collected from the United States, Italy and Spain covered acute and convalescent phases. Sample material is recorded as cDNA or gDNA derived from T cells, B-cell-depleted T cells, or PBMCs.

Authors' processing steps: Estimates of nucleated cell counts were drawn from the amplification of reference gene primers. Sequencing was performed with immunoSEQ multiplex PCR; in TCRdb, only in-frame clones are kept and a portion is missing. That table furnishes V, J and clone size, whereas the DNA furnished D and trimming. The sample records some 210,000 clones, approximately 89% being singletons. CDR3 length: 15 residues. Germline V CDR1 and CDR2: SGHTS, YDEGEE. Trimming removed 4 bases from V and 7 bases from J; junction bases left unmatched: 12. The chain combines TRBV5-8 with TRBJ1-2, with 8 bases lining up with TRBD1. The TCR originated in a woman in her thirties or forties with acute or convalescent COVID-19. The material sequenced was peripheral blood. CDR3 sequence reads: CASSPRTGSSSGYTF. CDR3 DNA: TGTGCCAGCAGCCCCAGGACAGGGTCGTCGTCTGGCTACACCTTC.